These 21 T cell receptor beta chains originate from one sample sequenced in a study of blood T cell repertoires in COVID-19. Repertoires were generated with immunoSEQ multiplex PCR, while TCRdb's copy carries only in-frame clones and drops some. The sample lists under 200,000 clones, 79% occurring once. The sequenced material came from peripheral blood. The receptor source for this set is a man in his 60s with active or convalescent COVID-19.

The rearrangement joins TRBV5-6 to TRBJ1-2; no clear D gene. The CDR3 covers 13 residues. In germline, CDR1 is SGHDT, CDR2 YYEEEE. The V and J ends lost 5 bases and 2 bases respectively, with 10 bases between them. The CDR3 spells CASRSTSNYGYTF. CDR3 coding DNA: TGTGCCAGCAGATCGACATCCAACTATGGCTACACCTTC.

The rearrangement uses TRBV4-2 and TRBJ2-1; 7 bases match TRBD2. The V and J ends lost 1 base and 3 bases, in that order; junction bases with no gene match: 9. The CDR3 has 17 residues. Germline V CDR1 and CDR2: LGHNA, YNFKEQ. The CDR3 nucleotides read TGTGCCAGCAGCCAAGTCTCGAGAGCGGGGCTCTACAATGAGCAGTTCTTC. This sequence encodes CASSQVSRAGLYNEQFF.

The count of this clone is one. V and J are TRBV18 and TRBJ2-7; D perhaps matches TRBD1 (6 bases). V shed 5 bases and J shed 2 bases, with 19 bases lying between them. Germline V gene lookup returns CDR1 KGHSH and CDR2 LQKENI. The CDR3 extends over 16 amino acids. This CDR3 is CASSGGQRVSPYEQYF. In DNA, the CDR3 is TGTGCCAGCTCAGGAGGACAGCGCGTGAGCCCCTACGAGCAGTACTTC. Full variable domain (outside the CDR3, taken from reference TRBV18 and TRBJ2-7): NAGVMQNPRHLVRRRGQEARLRCSPMKGHSHVYWYRQLPEEGLKFMVYLQKENIIDESGMPKERFSAEFPKEGPSILRIQQVVRGDSAAYFCASSGGQRVSPYEQYFGPGTRLTVT.

The chain is built from TRBV15 and TRBJ2-5; maybe TRBD2 (5 bases). V was cut by 2 bases and J by 4 bases, with 8 bases left in between. Germline V gives CDR1 LNHNV, CDR2 YYDKDF (reference sequence). The CDR3 has 13 residues. CDR3 region: CATSRIEGETQYF. The CDR3, as DNA: TGTGCCACCAGCAGAATCGAGGGAGAGACCCAGTACTTC.

The chain couples TRBV28 to TRBJ2-1; 7 nucleotides line up with TRBD2. Germline CDR1 is MDHEN and CDR2 is SYDVKM. The V segment lost 3 bases and the J segment 10 bases; nucleotides outside the gene matches: 12. The CDR3 spans 15 residues. As DNA, the CDR3 is TGTGCCAGCAGTTTTAATGGCGGGAGAAGTGGCGAGCAGTTCTTC. Its protein is CASSFNGGRSGEQFF.

The V and J genes are TRBV7-9 and TRBJ2-7; TRBD1 aligns across 12 bases. J lost 6 bases, V lost 5 bases, and 14 bases had no gene match. Germline V gives CDR1 SEHNR, CDR2 FQNEAQ (reference sequence). CDR3 length: 17 amino acids. The CDR3 reads CASSISTGTGGNSEQYF. The CDR3 nucleotides read TGTGCCAGCAGCATAAGTACCGGGACAGGGGGCAACAGCGAGCAGTACTTC.

This clone was recorded a few times. The V call is TRBV9, the J call TRBJ2-2, with 10 bases identical to TRBD1. This CDR3 contains 17 residues. CDR1 is SGDLS and CDR2 is YYNGEE in the germline V gene. Germline trimming cut 4 bases from V and 2 bases from J; bases unmatched to any gene: 8. CDR3 region: CASSTPGTGDNTGELFF. DNA of the CDR3: TGTGCCAGCAGCACCCCCGGGACAGGGGATAACACCGGGGAGCTGTTTTTT.

The chain carries TRBV4-2 and TRBJ1-5; 9 nucleotides align to TRBD1. CDR1 and CDR2 from the germline V gene are LGHNA and YNFKEQ. Losses at the gene ends were 4 bases for V and 2 bases for J; bases not matched to a gene: 3. The CDR3 contains 15 residues. The CDR3 sequence: CASSRRTGGNQPQHF. DNA for the CDR3: TGTGCCAGCAGCCGCCGGACAGGGGGCAATCAGCCCCAGCATTTT.

This clone is a singleton in its sample. The CDR3 DNA follows: TGTGCCAGCAGCCAGCCGGGATTTAATCAGCCCCAGCATTTT. Translating it yields CASSQPGFNQPQHF. The rearrangement joins TRBV3-1 (or the pseudogene TRBV3-2) to TRBJ1-5; D gene uncertain. The CDR3 consists of 14 residues. Trimming took off 3 bases at V and 4 bases at J, with 10 bases between the two ends. The germline CDR1 and CDR2 sequences are LGHDT and YNNKEL (reference sequence).

This chain joins TRBV10-3 and TRBJ2-1; the D gene is possibly TRBD1 (6 bases). V lost 3 bases, J lost 8 bases, and 20 bases lay in between. Germline V gives CDR1 ENHRY, CDR2 SYGVKD. This CDR3 has 16 residues. As DNA, the CDR3 is TGTGCCATCAGTGATGTAGGCAGGGGCTCTGCGGATGAGCAGTTCTTC. It encodes CAISDVGRGSADEQFF.

DNA of the CDR3: TGTGCCAGCAGTTACCAAGCGGGAGCCTACAATGAGCAGTTCTTC. As protein: CASSYQAGAYNEQFF. V and J are TRBV6-4 and TRBJ2-1, with 8 bases aligning to TRBD2. The V and J ends lost 5 bases and 2 bases, in that order; junction bases with no gene match: 5. Germline V gene lookup returns CDR1 MRHNA and CDR2 SNTAGT. The CDR3 contains 15 residues.

The chain combines TRBV4-1 with TRBJ2-2; TRBD2 matches at 11 bases. The V segment lost 1 base and the J segment 5 bases; nucleotides outside the gene matches: 6. The CDR3 consists of 17 residues. Germline V CDR1 and CDR2: MGHRA, YSYEKL. CDR3 protein: CASSQVRLAGPTGELFF. The DNA of the CDR3 is TGCGCCAGCAGCCAAGTGCGACTAGCGGGACCTACCGGGGAGCTGTTTTTT.

The V call is TRBV6-2 or TRBV6-3, the J call TRBJ1-5, with TRBD1 matching 10 bases. The CDR3 is 16 residues long. Germline CDR1 MNHEY, CDR2 SVGEGT. The V segment lost 6 bases and the J segment 4 bases; nucleotides outside the gene matches: 9. The CDR3 loop is CASSPSGTGANQPQHF. The CDR3 coding sequence is TGTGCCAGCAGCCCATCGGGGACAGGGGCAAATCAGCCCCAGCATTTT.

This clone was detected only a few times. J is TRBJ2-7 and V is TRBV24-1; 9 bases map to TRBD1. CDR1 is KGHDR, CDR2 SFDVKD, per germline. J lost 2 bases, V lost 2 bases, and 12 bases had no gene match. This CDR3 spans 18 amino acids. CDR3 protein: CATSDSGTGPQITYEQYF. In DNA, the CDR3 is TGTGCCACCAGTGATTCCGGGACAGGGCCTCAAATCACCTACGAGCAGTACTTC.

This clone was detected ten times or more. This sequence joins TRBV30 and TRBJ1-5; TRBD1 agrees at 10 bases. V dropped 4 bases and J dropped 4; count of bases not matched to a gene: 7. The CDR3 spans 15 residues. Germline V gene data show CDR1 as GTSNPN and CDR2 as SVGIG (reference sequence). CDR3: CAWNEGTGENQPQHF. The CDR3 DNA follows: TGTGCCTGGAACGAGGGGACAGGGGAGAATCAGCCCCAGCATTTT.

This clone was seen a few times. The V gene is TRBV6-1, the J gene TRBJ1-5; D is ambiguous. Germline lookup yields CDR1 MNHNS and CDR2 SASEGT. There are 14 residues in the CDR3. The V and J ends lost 3 bases and 0 bases respectively, with 6 bases between them. The chain's CDR3 is CASSESGSNQPQHF. DNA of the CDR3: TGTGCCAGCAGTGAGTCAGGTAGCAATCAGCCCCAGCATTTT.

The rearrangement uses TRBV7-9 and TRBJ2-7, with TRBD2 matching 10 bases. The CDR3 length is 15 residues. The V gene end was trimmed by 4 bases and the J gene end by 0 bases; junction bases not matched to a gene: 3. Germline-derived CDR1 and CDR2 are SEHNR and FQNEAQ (reference sequence). The CDR3 region has the DNA TGTGCCAGCAGCTCCTCTAGCGGGGGCTCCTACGAGCAGTACTTC. Amino acids: CASSSSSGGSYEQYF.

This chain connects TRBV7-9 to TRBJ2-5, with D hard to call. V shed 1 base and J shed 2 bases, with 11 bases lying between them. The CDR3 covers 15 residues. The germline V gene has CDR1 SEHNR and CDR2 FQNEAQ (reference sequence). CDR3 DNA: TGTGCCAGCAGCTTAGGGTCGACTTCGCAAGAGACCCAGTACTTC. This encodes CASSLGSTSQETQYF.

In this sample, this clone turned up a few times. The CDR3 DNA is TGCGCCAGCAGTCCCAACCCGGAGTCTAAAGGTCCCAACAGGGACCCGAGCTCCTACAATGAGCAGTTCTTC. Amino acid sequence: CASSPNPESKGPNRDPSSYNEQFF. J is TRBJ2-1 and V is TRBV23-1, with D possibly TRBD1 on 6 matching bases. TRBV23-1 is filed as an ORF, its function uncertain. The CDR3 totals 24 residues. The V gene lost 4 bases and the J gene lost 0 bases, with 37 bases spanning the gap.

V usage is TRBV19 and J usage is TRBJ2-1; perhaps TRBD1 as D (6 bases). The CDR3 runs 11 residues. The germline gives CDR1 LNHDA, CDR2 SQIVND (reference sequence). Between the trimmed V and J ends, which lost 3 bases and 11 bases, there was a span of 8 bases. The CDR3 coding sequence is TGTGCCAGTAGTATTGGACAGAAGCAGTTCTTC. This codes for CASSIGQKQFF. The variable domain in full, completed from reference TRBV19 and TRBJ2-1, reads DGGITQSPKYLFRKEGQNVTLSCEQNLNHDAMYWYRQDPGQGLRLIYYSQIVNDFQKGDIAEGYSVSREKKESFPLTVTSAQKNPTAFYLCASSIGQKQFFGPGTRLTVL.

The rearrangement joins TRBV4-2 to TRBJ1-1; 8 bases line up with TRBD1. V trimming: 4 bases; J trimming: 3 bases; junction bases outside the gene matches: 4. The CDR3 contains 14 residues. The germline V gene has CDR1 LGHNA and CDR2 YNFKEQ. The CDR3 DNA reads as TGTGCCAGCAGCCGAACAGGGGGGGACACTGAAGCTTTCTTT. Amino acid sequence: CASSRTGGDTEAFF.